This record covers a single TCR beta chain. Its antigen is as yet unknown. This entry is derived from a study of cytomegalovirus exposure and HLA in healthy donors. About the research overall: Early released data had about 80 million unique TCRs, all coming from HLA-typed donors. Notes on the study in general: Excluded were some V segments that proved indistinguishable, including TRBV6-2 and TRBV6-3. Later work found most CMV-associated TCR beta chains apparently HLA-restricted.

The PCR used 60 Vbeta and 13 Jbeta primers. The table came from immunoSEQ multiplex PCR; TCRdb's copy has only in-frame clones and leaves some out. Of 150,000 to 160,000 clones in the sample, roughly 79% are singletons; the top ten hold over 2.5%. V dropped 0 bases and J dropped 3; count of bases not matched to a gene: 5. Germline V gives CDR1 MRHNA, CDR2 SNTAGT. The CDR3 extends over 16 amino acids. V gene TRBV6-4 combines with J gene TRBJ2-1, with 7 positions matching TRBD1. The clonotype comes from a man between 18 and 35 years old in good health and CMV-seronegative. The sequenced sample was PBMCs. CDR3 sequence: CASSDSNTGDYNEQFF. The CDR3 nucleotides are TGTGCCAGCAGTGACTCGAACACAGGGGACTACAATGAGCAGTTCTTC.